This is a list of T cell receptor beta chains from one sample in a study of cytomegalovirus exposure and HLA in healthy donors. The method was immunoSEQ multiplex PCR; TCRdb's version includes in-frame clones alone and lacks a portion of them. This table holds 120,000 to 150,000 clones, approximately 9% found once. Sequencing was performed on PBMCs. The receptors here all came from a male donor in good health and CMV-seronegative. Both conserved end residues are part of each CDR3. Each record gives: D gene, clone size, J gene, V gene, CDR3 protein, CDR3 DNA. The D gene is left open where the match is weak. Not all rows give a size; the values are once, few, many and, for expanded clones, a class.

>-|-|TRBJ2-3|TRBV30
CAWSVQADLGDTQYF
TGTGCCTGGAGTGTACAAGCGGATCTCGGGGATACGCAGTATTTT
>-|-|TRBJ2-1|TRBV28
CASRVSSYNEQFF
TGTGCCAGCAGGGTTAGCTCCTACAATGAGCAGTTCTTC
>TRBD1|-|TRBJ1-2|TRBV10-3
CATSEIQGAEGYTF
TGTGCCACCTCAGAGATACAGGGGGCGGAAGGCTACACCTTC
>-|-|TRBJ2-7|TRBV27
CASSVNSYEQYF
TGTGCCAGCAGTGTAAACTCCTACGAGCAGTACTTC
>TRBD1|-|TRBJ1-5|TRBV19
CASNRDSYLGSNQPQHF
TGTGCCAGTAATCGGGACAGCTACCTGGGGAGCAATCAGCCCCAGCATTTT
>-|few|TRBJ1-2|TRBV25-1
CASSESTTYGYTF
TGTGCCAGCAGTGAATCTACGACTTATGGCTACACCTTC
>-|-|TRBJ2-7|TRBV21-1
CASSNPESSYEQYF
TGTGCCAGCAGCAACCCGGAGAGCTCCTACGAGCAGTACTTC
>-|-|TRBJ2-1|TRBV7-3
CASSLIPNWASDEQFF
TGTGCCAGCAGCTTAATTCCCAATTGGGCGTCCGATGAGCAGTTCTTC
>TRBD2|-|TRBJ2-2|TRBV7-2
CASSVASGGSGELFF
TGTGCCAGCAGCGTCGCTAGCGGGGGTTCCGGGGAGCTGTTTTTT
>-|few|TRBJ2-2|TRBV7-2
CASSSTRSATGELFF
TGTGCCAGCAGCTCCACTAGGTCGGCCACCGGGGAGCTGTTTTTT
>TRBD2|few|TRBJ2-2|TRBV9
CASSVTSGGAGELFF
TGTGCCAGCAGCGTGACTAGCGGGGGGGCCGGGGAGCTGTTTTTT
>TRBD2|-|TRBJ2-3|TRBV28
CASSASGRYTDTQYF
TGTGCCAGCAGTGCTAGCGGGAGGTATACAGATACGCAGTATTTT
>TRBD1|few|TRBJ2-1|TRBV14
CASSLLGQLILNEQFF
TGTGCCAGCAGCCTGCTGGGACAGTTAATCCTCAATGAGCAGTTCTTC
>-|few|TRBJ1-2|TRBV11-2
CASSQPRDQTGNYGYTF
TGTGCCAGCAGCCAACCAAGGGACCAAACAGGGAACTATGGCTACACCTTC
>-|-|TRBJ1-1|TRBV4-3
CASSRPGVTEAFF
TGCGCCAGCAGCCGCCCAGGGGTCACTGAAGCTTTCTTT
>-|few|TRBJ1-3|TRBV20-1
CSASFGNTIYF
TGCAGTGCTTCTTTCGGAAACACCATATATTTT
>TRBD1|few|TRBJ1-2|TRBV28
CASSHRDREYGYTF
TGTGCCAGCAGTCACCGGGACAGGGAATATGGCTACACCTTC
>-|-|TRBJ1-1|TRBV2
CASSERLNTEAFF
TGTGCCAGCAGTGAACGGTTGAACACTGAAGCTTTCTTT
>TRBD1|few|TRBJ2-7|TRBV7-2
CASSLDRGKSYEQYF
TGTGCCAGCAGCTTGGACAGGGGAAAATCCTACGAGCAGTACTTC
>-|-|TRBJ2-5|TRBV5-1
CASSLNGETQYF
TGCGCCAGCAGCTTGAACGGAGAGACCCAGTACTTC
>TRBD1|-|TRBJ2-1|TRBV7-9
CASSPPQGNYNEQFF
TGTGCCAGCAGCCCACCACAGGGGAACTACAATGAGCAGTTCTTC
>TRBD1|few|TRBJ1-2|TRBV7-2
CASSLSGQGYGYTF
TGTGCCAGCAGCTTATCAGGACAGGGGTATGGCTACACCTTC
>TRBD2|few|TRBJ2-1|TRBV27
CATEGVAGGYNEQFF
TGTGCCACCGAAGGAGTAGCGGGAGGTTATAATGAGCAGTTCTTC
>-|-|TRBJ2-3|TRBV10-3
CAVGASTDTQYF
TGTGCCGTTGGGGCTAGCACAGATACGCAGTATTTT
>-|-|TRBJ1-6|TRBV30
CAWGEYSPLHF
TGTGCCTGGGGGGAGTATTCACCCCTCCACTTT
>TRBD2|few|TRBJ2-3|TRBV5-1
CASSSIGLATDTQYF
TGCGCCAGCAGCTCGATAGGACTAGCTACAGATACGCAGTATTTT
>TRBD2|few|TRBJ2-7|TRBV7-3
CASSYGTSGSYEQYF
TGTGCCAGCAGCTACGGGACTAGCGGTTCCTACGAGCAGTACTTC
>-|few|TRBJ1-2|TRBV28
CASRGLPDGTIRYGYTF
TGTGCCAGCAGGGGACTGCCGGACGGGACCATACGATATGGCTACACCTTC
>TRBD2|-|TRBJ2-7|TRBV11-3
CASSPSGTSGGYEQYF
TGTGCCAGCAGCCCATCCGGGACTAGCGGGGGCTACGAGCAGTACTTC
>TRBD1|-|TRBJ1-2|TRBV18
CASSPPDRGTIGYTF
TGTGCCAGCTCACCCCCGGACAGGGGAACGATCGGCTACACCTTC
>TRBD1|-|TRBJ1-1|TRBV7-8
CASSEGQGYTEAFF
TGTGCCAGCAGCGAAGGACAGGGTTACACTGAAGCTTTCTTT
>TRBD1|few|TRBJ2-1|TRBV5-6
CASSFGTGNNEQFF
TGTGCCAGCAGCTTCGGGACAGGGAACAATGAGCAGTTCTTC
>-|-|TRBJ1-2|TRBV10-3
CAISEGGLYGYTF
TGTGCCATCAGTGAAGGAGGGCTCTATGGCTACACCTTC
>TRBD1|few|TRBJ2-7|TRBV2
CASNQGVTYEQYF
TGTGCCAGCAACCAGGGGGTTACCTACGAGCAGTACTTC
>-|-|TRBJ2-1|TRBV13
CASSLLGSLYNEQFF
TGTGCCAGCAGCTTATTGGGGAGCCTCTACAATGAGCAGTTCTTC
>TRBD2|-|TRBJ2-3|TRBV7-3
CASSLIAGGADTQYF
TGTGCCAGCAGCTTGATAGCGGGAGGGGCAGATACGCAGTATTTT
>TRBD1|few|TRBJ1-6|TRBV4-3
CASSQAGTAPGPLHF
TGCGCCAGCAGCCAGGCCGGGACAGCCCCCGGGCCCCTCCACTTT
>TRBD1|-|TRBJ2-7|TRBV7-2
CASSLGQAREQYF
TGTGCCAGCAGCTTGGGACAGGCTCGCGAGCAGTACTTC
>TRBD2|-|TRBJ2-3|TRBV7-2
CASSSLGSGVNTQYF
TGTGCCAGCAGCTCCTTAGGGAGCGGGGTGAATACGCAGTATTTT
>-|-|TRBJ1-6|TRBV4-2
CASSHPPGGVLDSPLNF
TGTGCCAGCAGCCATCCCCCCGGAGGGGTTTTAGATTCACCCCTCAACTTT
>-|-|TRBJ2-4|TRBV5-6
CASSLARGAKNIQYF
TGTGCCAGCAGCTTGGCGCGAGGAGCCAAAAACATTCAGTACTTC
>TRBD1|-|TRBJ2-2|TRBV6-5
CATKDRLNTGELFF
TGTGCCACCAAGGACAGGTTGAACACCGGGGAGCTGTTTTTT
>-|few|TRBJ2-3|TRBV7-2
CASSLQGTDTQYF
TGTGCCAGCAGCTTACAGGGTACAGATACGCAGTATTTT
>-|-|TRBJ2-1|TRBV5-1
CASSRTGGIYNEQFF
TGCGCCAGCAGCCGGACTGGGGGGATCTACAATGAGCAGTTCTTC
>TRBD2|-|TRBJ2-2|TRBV5-1
CASSLVASGGLMNTGELFF
TGCGCCAGCAGCTTGGTGGCTAGCGGGGGGTTAATGAACACCGGGGAGCTGTTTTTT
>-|-|TRBJ1-1|TRBV7-6
CASSLAGEGTEAFF
TGTGCCAGCAGCTTAGCCGGGGAAGGGACTGAAGCTTTCTTT
>TRBD1|-|TRBJ2-7|TRBV4-3
CASSQEFGTGGFEQYF
TGCGCCAGCAGCCAAGAGTTTGGGACAGGGGGGTTCGAGCAGTACTTC
>-|-|TRBJ1-6|TRBV2
CASRKRVAANSPLHF
TGTGCCAGCAGGAAACGGGTAGCTGCGAATTCACCCCTCCACTTT
>-|-|TRBJ2-5|TRBV7-9
CASSLEGGDRGHF
TGTGCCAGCAGCTTAGAAGGTGGTGATCGAGGGCACTTC
>TRBD1|once|TRBJ2-7|TRBV27
CASSLSGGHEQYF
TGTGCCAGCAGTTTATCAGGGGGCCACGAGCAGTACTTC
>TRBD1|few|TRBJ1-1|TRBV4-3
CASSQAGTENSLNTEAFF
TGCGCCAGCAGCCAAGCAGGGACAGAAAATAGTCTGAACACTGAAGCTTTCTTT
>TRBD1|-|TRBJ2-2|TRBV5-1
CASSSDRGTGELFF
TGCGCCAGCAGCTCTGACAGGGGGACCGGGGAGCTGTTTTTT
>-|-|TRBJ1-2|TRBV7-9
CASRSDSSYGYTF
TGTGCCAGCCGATCGGACAGTTCCTATGGCTACACCTTC